A selection of T cell receptor beta chains follows, all from one sample in a study of cytomegalovirus exposure and HLA in healthy donors. This table comes from immunoSEQ multiplex PCR, and its TCRdb copy is limited to in-frame clones, with some not included. The sample lists 90,000 to 100,000 clones; around 84% were seen once. The sequenced sample consisted of PBMCs. The source is a woman aged 35 to 49 in good health and CMV-seronegative. The CDR3 runs from the conserved cysteine through the conserved F or W. D genes are given only for firm matches. Some rows have no size entry. The others give once, few or many, or a class for an expanded clone.

once	TRBJ2-7	TRBD2	TRBV5-5	TGTGCCAGCAGGGGACTAGCGGGAGGTCCTCTCCAGCACTTC	CASRGLAGGPLQHF
NA	TRBJ2-7	TRBD2	TRBV7-9	TGTGCCAGCAGCTTAGCGAGGACTAGTCAAACCTACGAGCAGTACTTC	CASSLARTSQTYEQYF
NA	TRBJ2-3	NA	TRBV9	TGTGCCAGCAGCGCGTTGCAGGGGAGTCCGGATACGCAGTATTTT	CASSALQGSPDTQYF
NA	TRBJ2-5	NA	TRBV7-8	TGTGCCAGCAGCCCCCCCAGGAGGGGGCGAGTGGAGACCCAGTACTTC	CASSPPRRGRVETQYF
NA	TRBJ2-5	NA	TRBV29-1	TGCAGCGTTGCTGAGCCGCAAGAGACCCAGTACTTC	CSVAEPQETQYF
NA	TRBJ1-5	TRBD1	TRBV13	TGTGCCAGCAGCCTTGCCGGGGGACAGGGGGTTAGCAATCAGCCCCAGCATTTT	CASSLAGGQGVSNQPQHF
NA	TRBJ2-1	TRBD2	TRBV19	TGTGCCAGTATGGCCCCCTCAAGACTAGCGACGTACAATGAGCAGTTCTTC	CASMAPSRLATYNEQFF
NA	TRBJ2-7	NA	TRBV29-1	TGCAGCGTTTACGGGGGGCAGTACGAGCAGTACTTC	CSVYGGQYEQYF
NA	TRBJ2-2	NA	TRBV29-1	TGCAGCGTTGGAACACCCGGGGAGCTGTTTTTT	CSVGTPGELFF
NA	TRBJ1-2	NA	TRBV19	TGTGCCAGTAGTATAGTTCAGGGGAACTATGGCTACACCTTC	CASSIVQGNYGYTF
few	TRBJ1-2	NA	TRBV28	TGTGCCAGCGGCCGCGGTTATTACTATGGCTACACCTTC	CASGRGYYYGYTF
NA	TRBJ2-1	NA	TRBV6-1	TGTGCCAGCAGTGACTGGCAGGGCGGTGAGCAGTTCTTC	CASSDWQGGEQFF
NA	TRBJ2-1	NA	TRBV9	TGTGCCAGCAGGGCCGGGACTTCGTCCTACAATGAGCAGTTCTTC	CASRAGTSSYNEQFF
few	TRBJ1-1	NA	TRBV6-5	TGTGCCAGCAGTTACTCGACACCGAACACTGAAGCTTTCTTT	CASSYSTPNTEAFF
NA	TRBJ2-1	TRBD2	TRBV9	TGTGCCAGCAGCGTAGGAAGCGGGAGCTCCTACAATGAGCAGTTCTTC	CASSVGSGSSYNEQFF
NA	TRBJ2-3	NA	TRBV6-6	TGTGCCAGCAGTCGTTTGAGGGAAGATACGCAGTATTTT	CASSRLREDTQYF
NA	TRBJ2-2	TRBD2	TRBV9	TGTGCCAGCAGCGTATTAGCGGGAGGGTCAGGCACCGGGGAGCTGTTTTTT	CASSVLAGGSGTGELFF
NA	TRBJ2-1	TRBD1	TRBV7-8	TGTGCCAGCAGCTTAGGGGACAGGGGTGTCTATGAGCAGTTCTTC	CASSLGDRGVYEQFF
NA	TRBJ1-5	NA	TRBV6-1	TGTGCCAGCAGGACTGGCAATCAGCCCCAGCATTTT	CASRTGNQPQHF
NA	TRBJ2-3	TRBD2	TRBV29-1	TGCAGCGCTAGGACTAGCGGGAGCGGGGTTACGCAGTATTTT	CSARTSGSGVTQYF
NA	TRBJ2-1	NA	TRBV11-1	TGTGCCAGCAGCTGGGGGGGCTATGAGCAGTTCTTC	CASSWGGYEQFF
NA	TRBJ2-3	NA	TRBV10-1	TGCGCCAGCAGTGAGTTGAGAGACACAGATACGCAGTATTTT	CASSELRDTDTQYF
NA	TRBJ2-7	NA	TRBV28	TGTGCCAGCAGGCACTGGGAGGGGGACTACGAGCAGTACTTC	CASRHWEGDYEQYF
NA	TRBJ2-7	NA	TRBV2	TGTGCCAGCAGGGGCAGGCAGACCTACGAGCAGTACTTC	CASRGRQTYEQYF
few	TRBJ1-2	TRBD1	TRBV19	TGTGCCAGTAGTACGGACAGGGGGCGAAACTATGGCTACACCTTC	CASSTDRGRNYGYTF
NA	TRBJ2-5	TRBD1	TRBV28	TGTGCCAGCAGTTCTCAAGGACAGGGGAAGGCCCAGTACTTC	CASSSQGQGKAQYF
NA	TRBJ2-7	NA	TRBV11-3	TGTGCCAGCAGCCAGCTTAGCTCCTCCGAGCAGTACTTC	CASSQLSSSEQYF
once	TRBJ1-1	TRBD1	TRBV27	TGTGCCAGCAGTCCTCCGGGACAGGGGAGGACTGGGACTGAAGCTTTCTTT	CASSPPGQGRTGTEAFF
medium-sized	TRBJ2-3	NA	TRBV6-4	TGTGCCAGCAGTCGCGGACAGTCTCACACAGATACGCAGTATTTT	CASSRGQSHTDTQYF
NA	TRBJ2-2	TRBD1	TRBV29-1	TGCAGCGTTGTGGACAGGGGGGCTTCGGCTGCCGGGGAGCTGTTTTTT	CSVVDRGASAAGELFF
NA	TRBJ1-2	NA	TRBV9	TGTGCCAGCAGCGTAGTGTTTCAGAACTATGGCTACACCTTC	CASSVVFQNYGYTF
NA	TRBJ1-2	TRBD1	TRBV27	TGTGCCAGCAACCCATGGGACAGGGATTCTGGCTACACCTTC	CASNPWDRDSGYTF
NA	TRBJ2-1	NA	TRBV4-1	TGCGCCAGCAGCCGAGGCCCGACCCCCTACAATGAGCAGTTCTTC	CASSRGPTPYNEQFF
NA	TRBJ2-7	TRBD2	TRBV28	TGTGCCAGCAGACCGGGGACTAGCGGGAGGAGGACCTACGAGCAGTACTTC	CASRPGTSGRRTYEQYF
NA	TRBJ2-3	TRBD1	TRBV9	TGTGCCAGCAGCCCAACAGGGGGAAACACAGATACGCAGTATTTT	CASSPTGGNTDTQYF
NA	TRBJ2-3	TRBD2	TRBV5-1	TGCGCCAGCAGCTTGTCAGCGGGGAGGACTAGCACAGATACGCAGTATTTT	CASSLSAGRTSTDTQYF
few	TRBJ1-3	TRBD1	TRBV7-9	TGTGCCAGCAGCATCGGGACAGCCGGAAACACCATATATTTT	CASSIGTAGNTIYF
NA	TRBJ2-7	TRBD2	TRBV5-4	TGTGCCAGCAGCACGTTGAGTAGAAGCGGGAGCTACGAGCAGTACTTC	CASSTLSRSGSYEQYF